This is a list of T cell receptor beta chains from one sample in a study of T cells in Graves' hyperthyroidism and ophthalmopathy. Via MiXCR, TCRdb re-called the multiplex PCR reads, giving one row per CDR3 protein. The table includes about 380,000 distinct CDR3 sequences, more than 11% detected once. Sequencing input: blood. These receptors all come from a woman in her sixties with Graves' hyperthyroidism. Both conserved end residues are part of each CDR3. D genes are given only for firm matches.

v_gene	d_gene	j_gene	CDR3aa
TRBV2	TRBD1	TRBJ1-1	CASTGVTGGSTEAFF
TRBV11-2	NA	TRBJ2-7	CASSQYRDSLRTFYEQYF
TRBV11-2	NA	TRBJ2-7	CASSLDLGSSYEQYF
TRBV12-3/TRBV12-4	TRBD1	TRBJ2-5	CASDAGTGQETQYF
TRBV5-1	NA	TRBJ2-2	CASRGTVTNTGELFF
TRBV5-1	TRBD2	TRBJ2-7	CASSLDVSGSGEQYF
TRBV5-4	NA	TRBJ2-1	CASREGAYNEQFF
TRBV11-1	TRBD2	TRBJ2-1	CASSQGGTSGGSYNEQFF
TRBV7-3	NA	TRBJ2-1	CASSSSTGGLQFF
TRBV30	NA	TRBJ2-7	CAWSGRNEQYF
TRBV30	NA	TRBJ2-1	CAWSGSYALRSYNEQFF
TRBV28	TRBD2	TRBJ2-1	CASSPLLAGVSNEQFF
TRBV28	TRBD1	TRBJ2-5	CASIHRGRETQYF
TRBV11-2	NA	TRBJ1-4	CASSLAGRSNEKLFF
TRBV19	NA	TRBJ2-2	CASNIGPTGELFF
TRBV5-5	NA	TRBJ1-1	CASSGRGAFF
TRBV10-3	TRBD2	TRBJ2-1	CAISEIGRESGNEQFF
TRBV9	NA	TRBJ2-2	CASSPERGNTGELFF
TRBV5-1	TRBD2	TRBJ2-5	CASSLGSSGAWETQYF
TRBV12-3/TRBV12-4	NA	TRBJ2-7	CASALRVEQYF
TRBV27	NA	TRBJ2-3	CASSLGGGTQYF
TRBV12-3/TRBV12-4	NA	TRBJ2-7	CASRAGHSSYEQYF
TRBV12-5	TRBD1	TRBJ2-7	CASGLTPGQGYSYEQYF
TRBV20-1	NA	TRBJ1-2	CSARGHPGGYTF
TRBV7-9	NA	TRBJ1-2	CASSSSAANYGYTF
TRBV19	NA	TRBJ2-1	CASSSTQYNEQFF
TRBV5-8	NA	TRBJ2-5	CASNTRAWGSETQYF
TRBV20-1	NA	TRBJ2-3	CSARVNSDTQYF
TRBV20-1	NA	TRBJ2-1	CSAREALLGEQFF
TRBV20-1	NA	TRBJ2-5	CSARAGGLQETQYF